The source of this T cell receptor beta chain is a study of blood T cell repertoires in COVID-19. The V segment lost 2 bases and the J segment 2 bases; nucleotides outside the gene matches: 3. Looked up from germline, CDR1 is MNHNS and CDR2 is SASEGT. The CDR3 extends over 18 amino acids. Method: immunoSEQ multiplex PCR; TCRdb's copy keeps in-frame clones and lacks some. The sample yields about 180,000 clones, around nine tenths seen once. The chain links TRBV6-1 to TRBJ2-1; TRBD2 aligns across 16 bases. The TCR comes from a man between 50 and 59 years old with acute or convalescent COVID-19. The sequenced sample was peripheral blood. In DNA, the CDR3 is TGTGCCAGCAGTGAAAGGGGACTAGCGGGAGGGCCCTACAATGAGCAGTTCTTC. As protein: CASSERGLAGGPYNEQFF.